This T cell receptor (beta chain) was observed in a study of T cell repertoires in cytomegalovirus infection (dated by TCRdb to between 2017 and 2020). Some background on the complete study: Because public TCR beta signatures pointed to carriage of CMV infection together with the matching HLA type, the HLA type of each donor mattered for the analysis. Study-level results and caveats: In the ex vivo response, HLA-C-restricted CMV-specific TCR beta clonotypes were dominant, and in two of eight donors the single most frequent clonotype came from this HLA-C-restricted group. In both this cohort and an independent cohort of 350 to 400 donors, the cumulative frequency of public TCR beta family members distinguished carriers of CMV infection plus the relevant HLA type.

In the case of this clonotype: Its antigen remains undetermined. Qualities for individual bases were not recorded, and no much larger clone is one base off.

From its cysteine to its phenylalanine, the CDR3 spans 14 amino acids. Here the CDR3 DNA is all that survives: 42 bases in frame from base 1. The germline V gene gives CDR1 as ENHRY and CDR2 as SYGVKD. V lost 10 bases and J lost 1 base, and the count of bases not matched to a germline gene is 8. Sequenced on an Illumina HiSeq 1500. The public sequencing data were trimmed at Q25 with fastp and processed into clonotypes with MiXCR by TCRdb, which kept only in-frame beta chains. A single entry per CDR3 protein holds the most common genes and DNA from its merged rows. This sample gives hundreds of thousands of distinct CDR3 sequences in total; 35% of them show up just once. The leading ten clones occupy under 3.5% of the sample.

The sequence links TRBV10-3 to TRBJ2-3; a stretch of 7 junction bases matches TRBD1. The clonotype comes from a human donor in good health (CMV status not recorded). Some clones in this sample may be carry-over from other donors' samples. The sample was PBMCs. CDR3 loop: CATLGTERTDTQYF. The nucleotide sequence reads TGTGCCACCCTGGGGACAGAACGCACAGATACGCAGTATTTT.